Detailed here is one TCR beta chain. Its specificity is unknown. Using immunoSEQ multiplex PCR, the repertoire was profiled, and TCRdb retains in-frame clones only, with some absent. The data contain approximately 63,000 clones, 94% of them seen just once; the ten biggest clones take up more than 0.3%. The CDR3 covers 13 residues. The germline gives CDR1 MNHNS, CDR2 SASEGT. With 6 bases removed from V and 1 base from J, the gap between germline ends came to 9 bases. These data come from a study of graft-versus-host responses after intestinal transplantation. Overall study context: Transplants given to recipients were multivisceral, liver-intestinal, or isolated intestinal. Every one of the recipients received anti-thymocyte globulin induction and afterwards took tacrolimus and steroids for approximately 3 years.

Overall study findings and caveats: Analysis identified GvH clones in recipient marrow, with some appearing first in ileum or blood. The highest levels of circulating GvH clones went along with early declines in HvG clones after transplant.

V usage is TRBV6-1 and J usage is TRBJ1-2; D may be TRBD1 (6 bases). The sequence derives from a human donor who was the organ donor for an intestinal transplant. Sequenced here: unstimulated CD4+ T cells sorted from spleen or lymph node cells, sampled before transplant. DNA for the CDR3: TGTGCCAGCAGGGAACAGGGTAACTATGGCTACACCTTC. Protein: CASREQGNYGYTF.